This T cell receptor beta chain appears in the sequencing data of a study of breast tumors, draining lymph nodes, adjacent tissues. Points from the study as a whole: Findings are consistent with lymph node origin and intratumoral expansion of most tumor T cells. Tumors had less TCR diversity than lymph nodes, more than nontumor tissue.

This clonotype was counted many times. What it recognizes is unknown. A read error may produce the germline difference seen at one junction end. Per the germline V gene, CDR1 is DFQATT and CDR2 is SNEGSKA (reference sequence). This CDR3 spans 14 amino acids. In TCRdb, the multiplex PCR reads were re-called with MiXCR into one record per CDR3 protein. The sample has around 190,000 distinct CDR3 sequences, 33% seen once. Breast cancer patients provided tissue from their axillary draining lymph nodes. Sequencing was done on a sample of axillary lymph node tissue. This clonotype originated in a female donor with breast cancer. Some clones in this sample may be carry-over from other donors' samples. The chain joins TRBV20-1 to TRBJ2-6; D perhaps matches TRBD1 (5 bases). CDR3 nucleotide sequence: TGCAGTGCTTTTGAACCAGCTGGGGCCACCGTCCTGACTTTC. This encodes CSAFEPAGATVLTF.